This T cell receptor (beta chain) is drawn from a study of T-cell reconstitution after alpha-beta-depleted transplantation in children. CDR3 length equals 13 residues. Per the germline V gene, CDR1 is MDHEN and CDR2 is SYDVKM. V lost 8 bases and J 6 bases, leaving 17 bases between the germline ends. A library of TCRbeta sequences, prepared with unique molecular identifiers, was generated. TCRdb analysed the PCR reads with MiXCR anew, one entry per CDR3 protein. This table holds roughly 610,000 distinct CDR3 sequences, approximately 10% found once. Specimen: PBMCs from the stem cell graft donor, collected from the stem cell graft. This clonotype was obtained from a human donor who donated a stem cell graft to a child with acute myeloid leukemia. This rearrangement joins TRBV28 to TRBJ2-7, with D possibly matching TRBD2 (5 bases). The CDR3 DNA sequence: TGTGCCAGCGACCGTAGGGTGGGAGCCGAGCAGTACTTC. Its translation: CASDRRVGAEQYF. The variable domain in full, with the rest retrieved from reference TRBV28 and TRBJ2-7, is DVKVTQSSRYLVKRTGEKVFLECVQDMDHENMFWYRQDPGLGLRLIYFSYDVKMKEKGDIPEGYSVSREKKERFSLILESASTNQTSMYLCASDRRVGAEQYFGPGTRLTVT.